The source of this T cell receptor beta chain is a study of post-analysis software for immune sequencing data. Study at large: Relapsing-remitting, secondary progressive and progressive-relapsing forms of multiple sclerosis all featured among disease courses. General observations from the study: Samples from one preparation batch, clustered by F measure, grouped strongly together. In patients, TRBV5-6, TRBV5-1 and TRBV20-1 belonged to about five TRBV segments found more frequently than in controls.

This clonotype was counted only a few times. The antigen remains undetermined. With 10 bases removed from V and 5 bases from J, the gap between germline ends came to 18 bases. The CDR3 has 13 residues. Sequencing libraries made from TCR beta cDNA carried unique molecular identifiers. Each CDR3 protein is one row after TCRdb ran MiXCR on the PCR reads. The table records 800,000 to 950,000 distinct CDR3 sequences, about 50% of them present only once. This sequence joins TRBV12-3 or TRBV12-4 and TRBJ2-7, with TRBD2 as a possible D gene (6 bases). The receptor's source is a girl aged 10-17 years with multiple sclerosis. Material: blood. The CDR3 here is CATSEAGRNEQYF. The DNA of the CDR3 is TGTGCCACCTCGGAGGCAGGGAGGAACGAGCAGTACTTC.